This is a list of T cell receptor beta chains from one sample in a study of T cell responses to AZD1222 COVID-19 vaccine. This table comes from immunoSEQ multiplex PCR, and its TCRdb copy is limited to in-frame clones, with some not included. The table has 110,000 or so clones, 88% seen once. The input for sequencing was peripheral blood, taken 28 days after the second AZD1222 dose. Receptors originate from an adult who received the AZD1222 COVID-19 vaccine. Each CDR3 is given with its conserved first and last residue. The D gene is left open where the match is weak. Size tells how often a clone was seen (once, few, many) or the class of an expanded clone, and some rows leave it out.

TRBJ2-2,TRBV5-8,.,16,.,TGTGCCAGCAACTTCGGTCTGACAGCGAACACCGGGGAGCTGTTTTTT,CASNFGLTANTGELFF
TRBJ2-7,TRBV7-2,TRBD2,15,.,TGTGCCAGCAGCAGGGGGGGACTAGCGGGTTACGAGCAGTACTTC,CASSRGGLAGYEQYF
TRBJ2-1,TRBV6-4,.,15,once,TGTGCCAGCAGTGACTCGGCGGGCTCCTACAATGAGCAGTTCTTC,CASSDSAGSYNEQFF
TRBJ1-1,TRBV29-1,.,14,few,TGCAGCGTTGGGGGTGGGGGCGAGTACACTGAAGCTTTCTTT,CSVGGGGEYTEAFF
TRBJ1-1,TRBV9,.,13,.,TGTGCCAGCAGCCTAGGGCGGGACACTGAAGCTTTCTTT,CASSLGRDTEAFF
TRBJ2-2,TRBV15,.,15,.,TGTGCCACCAGCAAGACAGGCCAGAACACCGGGGAGCTGTTTTTT,CATSKTGQNTGELFF
TRBJ2-7,TRBV28,TRBD2,17,once,TGTGCCAGCAGTTTAGAGAGGAGCGGGGGAGGGCTCTACGAGCAGTACTTC,CASSLERSGGGLYEQYF
TRBJ2-5,TRBV29-1,.,12,.,TGCAGCGTTGAGGGGAGTGGTGGAGCCCAGTACTTC,CSVEGSGGAQYF
TRBJ1-5,TRBV2,TRBD1,14,.,TGTGCCAGCAGTCCAGACAGGGGGAATCAGCCCCAGCATTTT,CASSPDRGNQPQHF
TRBJ1-2,TRBV6-5,.,13,.,TGTGCCAGCACAGGTAACGGTCGCTATGGCTACACCTTC,CASTGNGRYGYTF
TRBJ2-5,TRBV7-9,TRBD2,15,.,TGTGCCAGCAGCTTAGTTCCGGGAGGTCCAGAGACCCAGTACTTC,CASSLVPGGPETQYF
TRBJ2-5,TRBV4-3,.,14,.,TGCGCCAGCAGCCAAGATTCTATGAGGGAGACCCAGTACTTC,CASSQDSMRETQYF
TRBJ2-7,TRBV30,TRBD1,13,.,TGTGCCTGGAGTACCGGGACAGCTTACGAGCAGTACTTC,CAWSTGTAYEQYF
TRBJ1-4,TRBV9,.,16,.,TGTGCCAGCAGCTCGGCCGGTGAGCTAACTAATGAAAAACTGTTTTTT,CASSSAGELTNEKLFF
TRBJ1-3,TRBV4-1,.,16,.,TGCGCCAGCAGCCAAGATGGAGACTTGGGTGGAAACACCATATATTTT,CASSQDGDLGGNTIYF
TRBJ1-2,TRBV21-1,.,12,.,TGTGCCAGCAGACAAACCCGTTATGGCTACACCTTC,CASRQTRYGYTF
TRBJ1-1,TRBV6-6,.,14,.,TGTGCCACCCTTACGAGGGGGGTGATAACTGAAGCTTTCTTT,CATLTRGVITEAFF
TRBJ2-3,TRBV28,.,18,.,TGTGCCAGCAGTCCGAACCCAACCCTCGGGGACAGCACAGATACGCAGTATTTT,CASSPNPTLGDSTDTQYF
TRBJ2-7,TRBV7-2,TRBD1,15,.,TGTGCCAGCAGCTACTCCCCGGACAGGTGGTACGAGCAGTACTTC,CASSYSPDRWYEQYF
TRBJ2-1,TRBV4-3,TRBD2,15,.,TGCGCCAGCAGCCAAGATCGGGGGGCCTACAATGAGCAGTTCTTC,CASSQDRGAYNEQFF
TRBJ1-4,TRBV2,.,13,.,TGTGCCAGCACGCCTGTCGTCAACGAAAAACTGTTTTTT,CASTPVVNEKLFF
TRBJ2-7,TRBV9,.,14,once,TGTGCCAGCAGCCCCCGGGCTAACTCCTACGAGCAGTACTTC,CASSPRANSYEQYF
TRBJ1-4,TRBV6-5,.,16,.,TGTGCCAGCAGTTACCAAACAGGCGCAACTAATGAAAAACTGTTTTTT,CASSYQTGATNEKLFF
TRBJ2-5,TRBV28,TRBD1,15,.,TGTGCCAGCAGTTTGGGACAGACCTTTCAAGAGACCCAGTACTTC,CASSLGQTFQETQYF
TRBJ2-1,TRBV30,TRBD2,16,.,TGTGCCTGGAGTGGACCCGGGACTAGCTTCTACAATGAGCAGTTCTTC,CAWSGPGTSFYNEQFF
TRBJ1-1,TRBV3-1/TRBV3-2,.,13,.,TGTGCCAGCAGCCAAGGTAGGAACACTGAAGCTTTCTTT,CASSQGRNTEAFF
TRBJ2-3,TRBV5-1,.,11,.,TGCGCCAGCAGCGAGGGGTATACGCAGTATTTT,CASSEGYTQYF
TRBJ1-5,TRBV27,.,10,.,TGTGCCAGCAGCAATCAGCCCCAGCATTTT,CASSNQPQHF
TRBJ1-5,TRBV19,TRBD1,19,.,TGTGCCAGTAGTTCAAACCGGGACAGGGGGCGGGTCCGCAATCAGCCCCAGCATTTT,CASSSNRDRGRVRNQPQHF
TRBJ2-1,TRBV7-2,.,16,.,TGTGCCAGCAGCTTAGTGGGGGGGCCCGATGAGCTTGAGCAGTTCTTC,CASSLVGGPDELEQFF
TRBJ2-6,TRBV6-2/TRBV6-3,.,19,.,TGTGCCAGCAGCCCGCTGATGGGCGGGGGCCCCTCTGGGGCCAACGTCCTGACTTTC,CASSPLMGGGPSGANVLTF
TRBJ1-4,TRBV30,TRBD1,15,.,TGTGCCTGGAGTCGAACCGGGACAGGGGGTGAAAAACTGTTTTTT,CAWSRTGTGGEKLFF
TRBJ2-7,TRBV4-1,TRBD1,15,.,TGCGCCAGCAGCCAATTCCTAACAGGGGACCACGAGCAGTACTTC,CASSQFLTGDHEQYF
TRBJ2-7,TRBV30,TRBD1,14,few,TGTGCCTGGACACAGGGGGGCTTAGGAGACGAGCAGTACTTC,CAWTQGGLGDEQYF
TRBJ1-5,TRBV7-2,.,13,.,TGTGCCAGCAGCTTTAATGGAGTCGAGCCCCAGCATTTT,CASSFNGVEPQHF
TRBJ2-7,TRBV3-1/TRBV3-2,.,12,few,TGTGCCAGCAGCCATTTTTCCTTCGTAGTGTACTTC,CASSHFSFVVYF
TRBJ2-1,TRBV5-4,.,16,.,TGTGCCAGCACCCCAGGGGGCAGGGGGGGCCACAATGAGCAGTTCTTC,CASTPGGRGGHNEQFF
TRBJ2-2,TRBV30,.,14,once,TGTGCCTGGACCCGGCGGAGGGAGGCCGGGGAGCTGTTTTTT,CAWTRRREAGELFF
TRBJ1-4,TRBV5-1,TRBD1,14,.,TGCGCCAGCAGCCCCAGGGGGGCTAATGAAAAACTGTTTTTT,CASSPRGANEKLFF
TRBJ1-5,TRBV28,TRBD1,15,.,TGTGCCGTACAACAGGGGCCCTATAGCAATCAGCCCCAGCATTTT,CAVQQGPYSNQPQHF
TRBJ1-6,TRBV30,.,15,once,TGTGCCTGGAGTGTACTGGGGGTAGGTGGCTCACCCCTCCACTTT,CAWSVLGVGGSPLHF
TRBJ1-2,TRBV4-3,TRBD1,15,.,TGCGCCAGCAGCCCAGGGACAGGGGAAAACTATGGCTACACCTTC,CASSPGTGENYGYTF
TRBJ1-2,TRBV25-1,TRBD1,14,.,TGTGCCAGCAGTGAAATCCAGGGGGTCTATGGCTACACCTTC,CASSEIQGVYGYTF
TRBJ2-7,TRBV7-9,.,17,once,TGTGCCAGCAGCCAAAACCGACAGAGTCTGGGGACCTACGAGCAGTACTTC,CASSQNRQSLGTYEQYF
TRBJ2-7,TRBV19,TRBD1,16,.,TGTGCCAGTAGTATGGGACAGGGGTTAACCTCCTACGAGCAGTACTTC,CASSMGQGLTSYEQYF
TRBJ1-2,TRBV18,.,15,.,TGTGCCAGCTCACCGGCAGGGGCGTTTGGCTATGGCTACACCTTC,CASSPAGAFGYGYTF
TRBJ1-2,TRBV30,TRBD1,13,.,TGTGCCTGGAACCCGGGGGCAGGGGGAGGCTACACCTTC,CAWNPGAGGGYTF
TRBJ1-2,TRBV7-7,TRBD1,13,.,TGTGCCAGCAGCGCCCTGACAGGGAATGGCTACACCTTC,CASSALTGNGYTF
TRBJ2-2,TRBV28,.,12,.,TGTGCCAGCAGGCTGACAGCCGGGGAGCTGTTTTTT,CASRLTAGELFF